This T cell receptor beta chain emerged from a study of technical replicates of blood from a few donors. The germline CDR1 and CDR2 sequences are MNHEY and SMNVEV (reference sequence). The V gene end was trimmed by 2 bases and the J gene end by 6 bases; junction bases not matched to a gene: 6. This CDR3 has 16 residues. The data were produced by immunoSEQ multiplex PCR, yet TCRdb's version contains in-frame clones alone and is incomplete. Among about 74,000 clones, around 95% were seen once, and the ten largest hold more than 0.35%. The specimen sequenced was T cells isolated from PBMCs. The clonotype originates from a human donor in good health. J is TRBJ2-3 and V is TRBV27, with 12 nucleotides matching TRBD2. The CDR3 is CASSLVLAGGSDTQYF. The CDR3 DNA reads as TGTGCCAGCAGTTTAGTACTAGCGGGAGGCTCGGATACGCAGTATTTT.